The entry that follows covers one TCR beta chain sequence. The antigen is undetermined. This sample was included in a study of shared clonotypes between healthy human individuals. The CDR3 contains 15 residues. Trimming pared 6 bases from V and 0 bases from J, leaving 9 bases between. Germline assignment: CDR1 SEHNR and CDR2 FQNEAQ (reference sequence). Findings and limits, study-wide: The four-donor shared clonotypes exceeded non-shared clonotypes in generation probability, with non-shared ones scoring lower. Incomplete sequencing of sorted subsets was indicated by rarefaction despite large depth.

TCRdb's copy holds only in-frame clones and misses some; the assay was immunoSEQ multiplex PCR. There are 650,000 to 800,000 clones in the sample; about 91% occur only once, and approximately 25% lies in the top ten. CD45RO-negative CD8 cells positively selected for CCR7 made up the naive population, which excluded terminally differentiated effector memory CD45RA+ cells. The rearrangement uses TRBV7-9 and TRBJ2-6; D gene unclear. Sequencing was carried out using naive CD8+ T cells sorted from blood. The clonotype was recovered from a man younger than 40 in good health. The DNA of the CDR3 is TGTGCCAGCAGGGGCAGCCTCTCTGGGGCCAACGTCCTGACTTTC. Encoded protein: CASRGSLSGANVLTF.